The T cell receptor beta chain under discussion was sequenced for a study of radiotherapy plus CTLA-4 blockade in lung cancer. Using immunoSEQ multiplex PCR, the repertoire was profiled, and TCRdb retains in-frame clones only, with some absent. The sample lists tens of thousands of clones, around 80% occurring once. Focal radiation plus CTLA-4 blockade with ipilimumab was administered to patients who had chemo-refractory metastatic non-small-cell lung cancer. The CDR3 extends over 13 amino acids. V shed 5 bases and J shed 4 bases, with 10 bases lying between them. Germline values: CDR1 SGHNT, CDR2 YENEEA.

The chain combines TRBV11-3 with TRBJ2-3; D unclear. This TCR was recovered from a human donor with non-small cell lung cancer who had a complete response to radiotherapy plus ipilimumab. The input for sequencing was peripheral blood, taken from a patient treated with radiotherapy plus ipilimumab. CDR3 bases: TGTGCCAGCAGCCTCAGCATCGCAGATACGCAGTATTTT. This translates into CASSLSIADTQYF.